Listed below are T cell receptor beta chains from one sample, sequenced in a study of T cell responses to AZD1222 COVID-19 vaccine. Sequencing was performed with immunoSEQ multiplex PCR; in TCRdb, only in-frame clones are kept and a portion is missing. This sample has 65,000 to 80,000 clones, with around 90% found just once. Material: peripheral blood, obtained on day 0 of MenACWY control vaccination. The receptors here all came from an adult in good health. Each CDR3 is given with its conserved first and last residue. The D gene is left open where the match is weak. Clone size is given for some rows only: seen once, a few or many times, or a class if the clone is expanded.

j_call d_call v_call clone_size cdr3_nt cdr3_aa
TRBJ2-5 - TRBV9 - TGTGCCAGCAGCGTAGAGGCAGGGCGAGAGACCCAGTACTTC CASSVEAGRETQYF
TRBJ2-7 - TRBV3-1/TRBV3-2 - TGTGCCAGCAGCCGTGAGACAGGAACCTACGAGCAGTACTTC CASSRETGTYEQYF
TRBJ2-2 TRBD2 TRBV7-2 once TGTGCCAGCAGCTGGACTAGCATGAACACCGGGGAGCTGTTTTTT CASSWTSMNTGELFF
TRBJ1-6 TRBD1 TRBV2 - TGTGCCAGCAGTTTGGGGACAGGGGGCCCCTATAATTCACCCCTCCACTTT CASSLGTGGPYNSPLHF
TRBJ1-3 - TRBV19 - TGTGCCAGTAGTACGGACTCCTACTCTGGAAACACCATATATTTT CASSTDSYSGNTIYF
TRBJ1-3 - TRBV29-1 - TGCAGCGTGACCCTGGGGGGAACTGGAAACACCATATATTTT CSVTLGGTGNTIYF
TRBJ1-2 TRBD1 TRBV28 - TGTGCCAGCAGTTTAGAGGGGGCAGGCTATGGCTACACCTTC CASSLEGAGYGYTF
TRBJ2-5 TRBD2 TRBV25-1 once TGTGCCAGCAGTGACCCTCCTAGCGGGCAAGAGACCCAGTACTTC CASSDPPSGQETQYF
TRBJ2-7 - TRBV2 few TGTGCCAGCAGTGACCCCTACGAGCAGTACTTC CASSDPYEQYF
TRBJ2-5 - TRBV5-1 - TGCGCCAGCAGCTTGGATGTGCAGGGTGGGGAGACCCAGTACTTC CASSLDVQGGETQYF
TRBJ2-1 - TRBV3-1/TRBV3-2 - TGTGCCAGCAGCCAAGACCCGGGCAGCTCCTACAATGAGCAGTTCTTC CASSQDPGSSYNEQFF
TRBJ2-5 - TRBV6-5 - TGTGCCAGCAGTCGGGGGAACCAAGAGACCCAGTACTTC CASSRGNQETQYF
TRBJ2-7 - TRBV12-5 - TGTGCTAGTGGTTATGGGTTAAGCTCCTACGAGCAGTACTTC CASGYGLSSYEQYF
TRBJ2-5 - TRBV27 few TGTGCCAGCAGTTTAGGCGCAGGGGTCTGGGAGACCCAGTACTTC CASSLGAGVWETQYF
TRBJ2-7 - TRBV28 - TGTGCCAGCAGTTTAACCCACGAGCAGTACTTC CASSLTHEQYF
TRBJ2-7 - TRBV28 - TGTGCCAGCATAGGGGGGGTGAGAGAGCAGTACTTC CASIGGVREQYF
TRBJ1-6 - TRBV3-1/TRBV3-2 - TGTGCCAGCAGCCAAAGGATGGGGCGGGAAGATTCACCCCTCCACTTT CASSQRMGREDSPLHF
TRBJ1-3 - TRBV3-1/TRBV3-2 - TGTGCCAGCAGCCCACAGGGTTGGGCTGGAAACACCATATATTTT CASSPQGWAGNTIYF
TRBJ2-7 TRBD2 TRBV10-3 - TGTGCCATCAGCCTTTCCGCGGGAGGGAACGAGCAGTACTTC CAISLSAGGNEQYF
TRBJ2-7 TRBD2 TRBV28 - TGTGCCAGCAGTCTGACTAGCGGGCAGAGCTCCTACGAGCAGTACTTC CASSLTSGQSSYEQYF
TRBJ1-1 - TRBV7-2 - TGTGCCAGCAGCTTATCCCCCCAAGAAGCTTTCTTT CASSLSPQEAFF
TRBJ1-4 - TRBV12-3/TRBV12-4 once TGTGCCAGCAGTTTGGCAGGGACTGAAAAACTGTTTTTT CASSLAGTEKLFF
TRBJ2-3 TRBD2 TRBV6-2/TRBV6-3 - TGTGCCAGCAGTAACCCAAGACGGGGGGTTTTGCAGTATTTT CASSNPRRGVLQYF
TRBJ2-5 TRBD1 TRBV6-1 - TGTGCCAGCAGTGAAATAGGGGGCCGAGAGACCCAGTACTTC CASSEIGGRETQYF
TRBJ1-1 - TRBV3-1/TRBV3-2 - TGTGCCAGCAGCCAAGAGGTATGGGATTCTGAAGCTTTCTTT CASSQEVWDSEAFF
TRBJ1-5 TRBD1 TRBV27 - TGTGCCAGCAGTGGCCTGGGACAGGGGGAGGGTCAGCCCCAGCATTTT CASSGLGQGEGQPQHF
TRBJ1-5 - TRBV19 - TGTGCCAGTAGTATAGGAACGGGGGCGAGGGGCAATCAGCCCCAGCATTTT CASSIGTGARGNQPQHF
TRBJ2-7 TRBD2 TRBV7-8 - TGTGCCAGCAGCCCGAGCGGGAGTAGTACCTACGAGCAGTACTTC CASSPSGSSTYEQYF
TRBJ2-1 TRBD2 TRBV6-4 - TGTGCCAGCAGTGTCCAAACTAGCGACAATGAGCAGTTCTTC CASSVQTSDNEQFF
TRBJ2-1 TRBD2 TRBV7-7 - TGTGCTAGCAGCCCTCGGCTAGCGGGAGTCAATGAGCAGTTCTTC CASSPRLAGVNEQFF
TRBJ1-1 - TRBV28 - TGTGCCAGCAGTTTGGGCAGCTCAAACACTGAAGCTTTCTTT CASSLGSSNTEAFF
TRBJ2-1 - TRBV5-6 few TGTGCCAGCAGCTTACGGTCCCCGGGGCAGTTCTTC CASSLRSPGQFF
TRBJ2-3 - TRBV2 - TGTGCCAGCAGTGGGCAGGGAAAACATACGCAGTATTTT CASSGQGKHTQYF
TRBJ2-1 TRBD2 TRBV7-8 once TGTGCCAGCAGCCGATCACTAGCGGAGAAGCAGTTCTTC CASSRSLAEKQFF